The 8 T cell receptor beta chains below were found in one sample sequenced in a study of tumor-infiltrating lymphocytes in primary liver carcinoma (dated 2017 in TCRdb). Total RNA and DNA were co-extracted without cell sorting from roughly 20-30 mg of bulk tissue using the AllPrep DNA/RNA mini kit. Sequencing used an Illumina HiSeq 2500. Starting from around 500 ng total RNA, TCRbeta-specific cDNA was produced by reverse transcription with a constant-region primer and ProtoScript II reverse transcriptase. TCRbeta libraries were built with three nested multiplex PCR rounds, a slightly modified ARM-PCR procedure. Each of the first two PCR rounds ran for approximately 9 cycles and used multiplex TRBV1-TRBV30 forward primers together with a Cbeta reverse primer. In TCRdb, the public reads were trimmed at Q25 with fastp and aligned with MiXCR, with productive beta chains retained. Duplicate CDR3 protein sequences are folded into a single record with the most common DNA and genes. The sample has approximately 74,000 distinct CDR3 sequences on record, 70% to 75% of them singletons. The top ten clones comprise around 15% of the sample.

Material: liver tumor tissue from sampling region 4. Taken with the paper, the label for cell subset or site translates to: tumor region T4, right-lateral pole. The source of these receptors is a woman aged 55-75 years with primary liver carcinoma and hepatitis B virus infection.

This clonotype was seen repeatedly, ten times or more. This chain joins TRBV29-1 and TRBJ2-3, with a possible D match to TRBD2 (6 bases). This CDR3 is 12 amino acids long. The germline gives CDR1 SQVTM, CDR2 ANQGSEA. V gave up 3 bases and J gave up 13 bases, with 17 bases separating them. The DNA for the CDR3 is TGCAGCGTTGAGGCGGCTAGCGAACTAGAGTATTTT. Translation: CSVEAASELEYF.

For this clonotype: This likely comes from a read error, as the CDR3 has no conserved phenylalanine or tryptophan at its end. This sequence joins TRBV11-2 and TRBJ2-3; D possibly corresponds to TRBD1 (5 bases). The better agreement between TRBJ1-5 and the DNA end casts doubt on the J call. The CDR3 spans 14 residues. Germline CDR1 SGHAT, CDR2 FQNNGV. In DNA, the CDR3 is TGTGCCAGCAGCCCGGGACCCCGCACAGGTACGCAGCATTAT. This translates into CASSPGPRTGTQHY.

Comment on this clonotype: An end of the junction differs from the germline gene, which may be a read error. This chain links TRBV30 with TRBJ1-2; a weak D match, TRBD1 (5 bases). From germline, CDR1 is GTSNPN and CDR2 SVGIG (reference sequence). CDR3 length: 12 amino acids. The CDR3 nucleotides read TGTGTCTGGATAGCAGGGACGGTTGGCTACACCTTC. It yields the protein CVWIAGTVGYTF.

For this clonotype: The junction differs from germline at one of its ends, possibly a read error. The chain recombines TRBV11-3 with TRBJ2-1; D may be TRBD2 (6 bases). Germline CDR1 reads SGHNT; CDR2 reads YENEEA. The CDR3 loop spans 17 amino acids. The CDR3 DNA reads as TGTGCTAGCAGCCTAGGTCGGGGGAAGTGGGGTGTCGATGAGCAGTTCTTC. Translated: CASSLGRGKWGVDEQFF.

Comment on this clonotype: A read error may be the cause here, since a much bigger clone is one base away. The rearrangement links TRBV24-1 to TRBJ1-2; unclear D gene. CDR3 length: 14 amino acids. V shed 2 bases and J shed 2 bases, with 8 bases lying between them. Germline V gives CDR1 KGHDR, CDR2 SFDVKD. The CDR3 loop is CATSDSLSNYGYTF. The CDR3 DNA sequence: TGTGCCACCAGTGATTCCTTAAGCAACTATGGCTACACCTTC.

As regards this clonotype: An end of the junction differs from the germline gene, which may be a read error. This chain connects TRBV4-1 to TRBJ2-1; possible D gene TRBD1, 5 bases. Germline V CDR1 and CDR2: MGHRA, YSYEKL. The CDR3 is made up of 15 amino acids. In DNA form, the CDR3 reads TGTGCCAGCAGCCAAGATTCGGCAGGGCACCTTGAACAGTTCTTC. It is translated as CASSQDSAGHLEQFF.

Details on this clonotype: This sequence may be a read error, since a much larger clone differs from it by one base. This sequence joins TRBV28 and TRBJ2-7; D might be TRBD1 or TRBD2, each matching 6 bases. Trimming removed 7 bases from V and 4 bases from J, with 17 bases in between. The CDR3 covers 14 residues. Germline assignment: CDR1 MDHEN and CDR2 SYDVKM. The CDR3 DNA sequence: TGTGCCAGCAAGGTAGGGGGGAACCAATACGAGCAGTACTTC. Amino acids: CASKVGGNQYEQYF.

In the case of this clonotype: Sequence at one end of the junction differs from germline and may be a read error. This chain links TRBV7-8 with TRBJ2-3; D is uncertain. This CDR3 is built from 13 residues. CDR1 SGHVS and CDR2 FQNEAQ come from the germline V gene. CDR3 in DNA: TGTGCCTGCAGCTTCGTAGGCACAGATACGCAGTATTTT. It translates to CACSFVGTDTQYF.